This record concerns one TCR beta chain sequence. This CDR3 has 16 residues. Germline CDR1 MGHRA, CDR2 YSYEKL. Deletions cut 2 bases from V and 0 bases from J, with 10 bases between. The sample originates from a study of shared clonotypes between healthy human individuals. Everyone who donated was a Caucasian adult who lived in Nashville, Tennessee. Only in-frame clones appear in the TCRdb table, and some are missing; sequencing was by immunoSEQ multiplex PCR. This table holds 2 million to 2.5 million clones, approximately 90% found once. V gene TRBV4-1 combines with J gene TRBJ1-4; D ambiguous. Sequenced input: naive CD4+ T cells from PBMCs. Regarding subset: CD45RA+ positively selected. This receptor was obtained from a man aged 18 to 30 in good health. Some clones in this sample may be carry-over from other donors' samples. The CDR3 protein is CASSQPPGATNEKLFF. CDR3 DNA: TGCGCCAGCAGCCAACCCCCCGGCGCAACTAATGAAAAACTGTTTTTT.